This T cell receptor beta chain was sequenced in a study of cytotoxic CD8 clonotypes in ibrutinib-treated CLL. The table came from immunoSEQ multiplex PCR; TCRdb's copy has only in-frame clones and leaves some out. This table has about 84,000 clones, 70% to 90% appearing once. Investigators sourced 1.5 to 2.5 micrograms of genomic DNA from cryopreserved PBMCs for TCR beta libraries. This CDR3 region has 14 residues. The germline V and J ends were trimmed by 2 bases and 2 bases, with 9 bases remaining between them. Germline-derived CDR1 and CDR2 are MNHEY and SVGAGI. This TCR derives from a human donor with chronic lymphocytic leukemia. Sequencing used PBMCs, obtained before ibrutinib treatment. This chain connects TRBV6-5 to TRBJ1-2, with TRBD1 as a possible D gene (6 bases). CDR3 sequence: CASSYKQGNYGYTF. CDR3 coding DNA: TGTGCCAGCAGTTACAAACAGGGCAACTATGGCTACACCTTC.